This T cell receptor beta chain is from a study of T cell responses to AZD1222 COVID-19 vaccine. General study points: Clonal diversity was possibly underestimated, and the donors were mostly white British, with more females.

Trimming shortened V by 4 bases and J by 4 bases, and 13 bases separated the two germline ends. Germline V gene sequence: CDR1 MNHEY, CDR2 SMNVEV (reference sequence). This CDR3 has 14 residues. The repertoire was sequenced with immunoSEQ multiplex PCR; TCRdb's copy has only in-frame clones and lacks some. The data contain roughly 65,000 clones, approximately 82% of them singletons. A remark on this clone: Its antigen is not identified.

The clonotype originates from an adult who received the AZD1222 COVID-19 vaccine. Material: peripheral blood, obtained 28 days after the second AZD1222 dose. The genes are TRBV27 and TRBJ1-2, with D possibly matching TRBD1 (5 bases). In DNA, the CDR3 is TGTGCCAGCAGTTGGGCTGGGGGGACCTATGGCTACACCTTC. Protein product: CASSWAGGTYGYTF.